This T cell receptor beta chain was observed in a study of T cells in narcolepsy. The study, taken as a whole, reports: Same-patient CSF and blood CD4+ T cell clonotypes included HCRT-specific and TRIB2-specific autoreactive ones.

Sequencing used immunoSEQ multiplex PCR; TCRdb keeps in-frame clones, though not all of them. The profile covers fewer than 35,000 clones, with approximately 80% appearing a single time and roughly 1.2% taken by the ten largest. Turning to this clone: The antigen is unknown. Germline is not matched at one junction end, which may reflect a read error.

The CDR3 runs to 14 residues. From germline, CDR1 is MNHNY and CDR2 SVGAGI (reference sequence). The sample taken for sequencing was CD45RA- memory CD4+ T cells from PBMCs. The rearrangement uses TRBV6-6 and TRBJ2-1, with D uncertain. The clonotype comes from a human donor with narcolepsy. The CDR3 DNA is TGTGCCAGCAGGGGTGAGAGCTCCCACAATGAGCAGTTCTTC. Translating gives CASRGESSHNEQFF.